The 32 T cell receptor beta chains below all came from one sample that was sequenced in a study of cytomegalovirus exposure and HLA in healthy donors. 13 Jbeta primers and 60 Vbeta primers were used for the PCR. Assay used: immunoSEQ multiplex PCR; TCRdb lists only in-frame clones, some missing. Among about 150,000 clones listed, 75% were seen once. The specimen was PBMCs. Source of these receptors: a man aged 25-45 years in good health and CMV-seronegative.

V gene TRBV6-6 combines with J gene TRBJ1-2, with 8 positions matching TRBD1. V trimming: 4 bases; J trimming: 4 bases; junction bases outside the gene matches: 2. The CDR3 spans 13 residues. Germline CDR1 MNHNY, CDR2 SVGAGI (reference sequence). CDR3: CASSFGQGYGYTF. The CDR3 nucleotides are TGTGCCAGCAGTTTCGGACAGGGCTATGGCTACACCTTC.

The chain employs TRBV5-6 and TRBJ1-2, with 8 bases lining up with TRBD1. After removal of 2 bases from V and 9 bases from J, the junction contained 12 bases not matched to a gene. The CDR3 has 15 amino acids. CDR1 and CDR2 (germline): SGHDT, YYEEEE. CDR3 nucleotide sequence: TGTGCCAGCAGCTTAGGGACAGGAAGAAGGGCAAGCTACACCTTC. As protein: CASSLGTGRRASYTF.

The chain combines TRBV5-1 with TRBJ2-7; 9 bases align to TRBD1. Germline CDR1 and CDR2: SGHRS and YFSETQ. This CDR3 spans 15 amino acids. Trimming removed 4 bases from V and 4 bases from J; junction bases left unmatched: 9. DNA for the CDR3: TGCGCCAGCAGCCAGGATGACAGGGGGAGATACGAGCAGTACTTC. Encoded protein: CASSQDDRGRYEQYF.

This sequence joins TRBV18 and TRBJ2-2, with D perhaps matching TRBD1 (5 bases). This CDR3 region has 14 residues. Germline assignment: CDR1 KGHSH and CDR2 LQKENI. V lost 4 bases and J lost 6, with 12 bases in between. The CDR3 nucleotides are TGTGCCAGCTCACAATTCAGGGATCCCGGGGAGCTGTTTTTT. Its protein is CASSQFRDPGELFF.

This clone showed up just a few times. The genes are TRBV6-5 and TRBJ1-1; D unclear. The CDR3 runs to 14 residues. Germline V gene data show CDR1 as MNHEY and CDR2 as SVGAGI. Trimming took off 6 bases at V and 2 bases at J, with 13 bases between the two ends. CDR3 region: CASRGTDSNTEAFF. The DNA of the CDR3 is TGTGCCAGCAGGGGAACGGACTCTAACACTGAAGCTTTCTTT.

The rearrangement joins TRBV4-1 to TRBJ2-3, with TRBD2 identical over 12 bases. The germline V gene encodes CDR1 MGHRA and CDR2 YSYEKL. This CDR3 comprises 15 residues. V trimming: 0 bases; J trimming: 6 bases; junction bases outside the gene matches: 1. The CDR3 coding sequence is TGCGCCAGCAGCCAAGACACTAGCGGGAGGGATACGCAGTATTTT. Translation gives CASSQDTSGRDTQYF.

The chain uses TRBV4-1 and TRBJ2-3, with 7 bases that match TRBD2. The germline CDR1 and CDR2 sequences are MGHRA and YSYEKL. The CDR3 consists of 17 residues. Trimming took 1 base from V and 0 from J; bases not matched to a gene: 7. This CDR3 reads CASSQGRLAASTDTQYF. The CDR3 DNA sequence: TGCGCCAGCAGCCAAGGGAGACTAGCTGCTAGCACAGATACGCAGTATTTT.

The chain combines TRBV7-8 with TRBJ2-5; 9 bases line up with TRBD2. The J call is doubtful: the DNA matches TRBJ2-7 better. CDR3 size: 13 residues. The germline V gene encodes CDR1 SGHVS and CDR2 FQNEAQ. CDR3 sequence: CASSPSGNYEQYF. The CDR3 coding sequence is TGTGCCAGCAGCCCTAGCGGGAACTACGAGCAGTACTTC.

The chain is built from TRBV5-1 and TRBJ2-1; 7 positions match TRBD2. The CDR3 consists of 14 residues. The germline V gene encodes CDR1 SGHRS and CDR2 YFSETQ. The V gene end was trimmed by 2 bases and the J gene end by 7 bases; junction bases not matched to a gene: 6. The CDR3 DNA sequence: TGCGCCAGCAGCTTATTAGCGGGCGAGAATGAGCAGTTCTTC. Translation gives CASSLLAGENEQFF.

The chain has TRBV5-1 and TRBJ2-2; 7 positions match TRBD1. This CDR3 spans 16 amino acids. Losses at the gene ends were 1 base for V and 6 bases for J; bases not matched to a gene: 9. In germline, CDR1 is SGHRS, CDR2 YFSETQ. DNA of the CDR3: TGCGCCAGCAGCTTGAATACAGGGGCGGCGGCCGGGGAGCTGTTTTTT. It encodes CASSLNTGAAAGELFF.

A remark on this clone: The sample has other DNA sequences that encode this CDR3 too. The chain carries TRBV30 and TRBJ2-3; D is perhaps TRBD2 (5 bases). Trimming left V 0 bases short and J 4 bases short, with 5 bases between. Germline-derived CDR1 and CDR2 are GTSNPN and SVGIG (reference sequence). This CDR3 spans 12 amino acids. The CDR3 spells CAWSVGADTQYF. The CDR3 coding sequence is TGTGCCTGGAGTGTCGGGGCAGATACGCAGTATTTT. Supplemented by reference TRBV30 and TRBJ2-3, the full variable domain reads SQTIHQWPATLVQPVGSPLSLECTVEGTSNPNLYWYRQAAGRGLQLLFYSVGIGQISSEVPQNLSASRPQDRQFILSSKKLLLSDSGFYLCAWSVGADTQYFGPGTRLTVL.

The chain recombines TRBV2 with TRBJ2-1; no reliable D call. This CDR3 spans 13 amino acids. The V gene lost 6 bases and the J gene lost 9 bases, with 15 bases spanning the gap. Germline V gene lookup returns CDR1 SNHLY and CDR2 FYNNEI. CDR3 sequence: CASRWLAGGEQFF. CDR3 coding DNA: TGTGCCAGCAGGTGGCTCGCCGGCGGTGAGCAGTTCTTC. Drawing the rest from reference TRBV2 and TRBJ2-1, the complete variable domain is EPEVTQTPSHQVTQMGQEVILRCVPISNHLYFYWYRQILGQKVEFLVSFYNNEISEKSEIFDDQFSVERPDGSNFTLKIRSTKLEDSAMYFCASRWLAGGEQFFGPGTRLTVL.

In its sample, this clone was seen a few times. This chain links TRBV18 with TRBJ1-1, with D uncertain. The germline V and J ends were trimmed by 4 bases and 1 base, with 13 bases remaining between them. The CDR3 has 15 residues. Germline V lookup: CDR1 KGHSH, CDR2 LQKENI. The CDR3 region has the DNA TGTGCCAGCTCACTTCTCGCGGCGGGGAACACTGAAGCTTTCTTT. Its protein is CASSLLAAGNTEAFF.

This rearrangement joins TRBV5-1 to TRBJ1-6; 7 positions match TRBD1. The ends lost 1 base at V and 4 bases at J; junction bases unmatched: 2. Germline V gives CDR1 SGHRS, CDR2 YFSETQ. The CDR3 covers 15 residues. The DNA for the CDR3 is TGCGCCAGCAGCTTGTCGGGACAGTATAATTCACCCCTCCACTTT. Its translation: CASSLSGQYNSPLHF.

This clone has more than one count but fewer than ten. The chain has TRBV5-1 and TRBJ1-3, with TRBD1 as a possible D gene (5 bases). The CDR3 is 15 residues long. Germline V gives CDR1 SGHRS, CDR2 YFSETQ. V dropped 5 bases and J dropped 3 bases, with 15 bases sitting between them. The CDR3 region has the DNA TGCGCCAGCAGAGGGCAGGGCCTTAGTGGAAACACCATATATTTT. It yields the protein CASRGQGLSGNTIYF.

This clone was seen once. This sample also contains other DNA sequences that code for the same CDR3. The chain combines TRBV5-1 with TRBJ2-1, with 10 positions matching TRBD2. The V segment lost 0 bases and the J segment 2 bases; nucleotides outside the gene matches: 2. The CDR3 consists of 16 residues. In germline, CDR1 is SGHRS, CDR2 YFSETQ. The CDR3 protein is CASSLGLAGAYNEQFF. The CDR3 DNA reads as TGCGCCAGCAGCTTGGGGCTAGCGGGAGCCTACAATGAGCAGTTCTTC.

The chain couples TRBV7-9 to TRBJ2-7; 8 bases fit TRBD1. V lost 7 bases and J lost 3; bases outside the gene matches: 8. The germline CDR1 and CDR2 sequences are SEHNR and FQNEAQ (reference sequence). The CDR3 is 14 amino acids. The CDR3 here is CASTRRGQGYEQYF. CDR3 in DNA: TGTGCCAGCACTCGCCGAGGACAGGGCTACGAGCAGTACTTC.

The chain recombines TRBV6-1 with TRBJ2-3; 11 bases fit TRBD1. Germline CDR1 and CDR2: MNHNS and SASEGT. The V and J ends lost 7 bases and 6 bases, in that order; junction bases with no gene match: 3. The length of the CDR3 is 13 residues. CDR3: CASIRDRGDTQYF. The CDR3 DNA is TGTGCCAGCATCCGGGACAGGGGGGATACGCAGTATTTT.

The genes are TRBV7-2 and TRBJ2-7; weak D call: TRBD2 (6 bases). Germline assignment: CDR1 SGHTA and CDR2 FQGNSA. V gave up 6 bases and J gave up 2 bases, with 17 bases separating them. The CDR3 totals 15 residues. The CDR3 protein is CASSPASSAAYEQYF. The CDR3 bases are TGTGCCAGCAGTCCAGCCTCTAGCGCCGCCTACGAGCAGTACTTC.

The V call is TRBV5-4, the J call TRBJ2-5; TRBD2 matches 9 bases. There are 17 residues in the CDR3. CDR1 SGHNT and CDR2 YYREEE come from the germline V gene (reference sequence). V gave up 4 bases and J gave up 3 bases; unmatched junction bases: 13. DNA for the CDR3: TGTGCCAGCAGCCCCCAGATAGCGGGGGCGGGGGAAGAGACCCAGTACTTC. Translated: CASSPQIAGAGEETQYF.

This chain uses TRBV5-4 with TRBJ2-5; TRBD1 matches 12 bases. The trim removed 4 bases at V and 5 bases at J, leaving 9 bases unmatched. Germline assignment: CDR1 SGHNT and CDR2 YYREEE (reference sequence). The length of the CDR3 is 16 residues. The CDR3 loop reads CASSPPGQGAGETQYF. CDR3 coding DNA: TGTGCCAGCAGCCCCCCGGGACAGGGGGCAGGGGAGACCCAGTACTTC. The full variable domain, rest sourced from reference TRBV5-4 and TRBJ2-5, is ETGVTQSPTHLIKTRGQQVTLRCSSQSGHNTVSWYQQALGQGPQFIFQYYREEENGRGNFPPRFSGLQFPNYSSELNVNALELDDSALYLCASSPPGQGAGETQYFGPGTRLLVL.

The chain has TRBV28 and TRBJ2-7; D not resolved. Deletions cut 3 bases from V and 1 base from J, with 10 bases between. This CDR3 spans 14 amino acids. Germline V CDR1 and CDR2: MDHEN, SYDVKM. The CDR3 is CASSLERTSYEQYF. The CDR3 bases are TGTGCCAGCAGTTTGGAGCGAACTTCCTACGAGCAGTACTTC.

The chain is built from TRBV29-1 and TRBJ1-3; D is unresolved. Trimming removed 5 bases at V and 5 bases at J, with 13 bases between. CDR3 length: 13 amino acids. Germline CDR1 reads SQVTM; CDR2 reads ANQGSEA. CDR3 DNA sequence: TGCAGCGTTCTCCAAACCGGGAGAAACACCATATATTTT. It codes for CSVLQTGRNTIYF. The variable domain in full, completed from reference TRBV29-1 and TRBJ1-3, reads SAVISQKPSRDICQRGTSLTIQCQVDSQVTMMFWYRQQPGQSLTLIATANQGSEATYESGFVIDKFPISRPNLTFSTLTVSNMSPEDSSIYLCSVLQTGRNTIYFGEGSWLTVV.

The chain joins TRBV6-1 to TRBJ2-7; D might be TRBD2 (6 bases). There are 14 residues in the CDR3. Germline V lookup: CDR1 MNHNS, CDR2 SASEGT. Trimming removed 2 bases at V and 0 bases at J, with 8 bases between. The CDR3 DNA reads as TGTGCCAGCAGTGAATTAGCGGACTCCTACGAGCAGTACTTC. Translating it yields CASSELADSYEQYF.

V and J are TRBV11-2 and TRBJ1-1; D is ambiguous. This CDR3 spans 16 amino acids. In germline, CDR1 is SGHAT, CDR2 FQNNGV. Between the trimmed V and J ends, which lost 5 bases and 0 bases, there was a span of 16 bases. The CDR3: CASSQPAGAMNTEAFF. The CDR3 nucleotides are TGTGCCAGCAGCCAACCCGCGGGAGCTATGAACACTGAAGCTTTCTTT.

The V call is TRBV9, the J call TRBJ2-3; TRBD2 aligns across 9 bases. Losses at the gene ends were 0 bases for V and 6 bases for J; bases not matched to a gene: 5. CDR1 and CDR2 from the germline V gene are SGDLS and YYNGEE. CDR3 length: 15 amino acids. CDR3 region: CASSVAAGGSDTQYF. The CDR3 DNA follows: TGTGCCAGCAGCGTAGCTGCGGGGGGGAGCGATACGCAGTATTTT.

The J gene is TRBJ1-1, the V gene TRBV28, with 7 bases aligning to TRBD1. This CDR3 has 14 residues. The germline V gene encodes CDR1 MDHEN and CDR2 SYDVKM. The J segment lost 1 base and the V segment lost 5 bases, leaving 4 bases of the junction unmatched. The CDR3 nucleotides read TGTGCCAGCAGTCTACAGGGGAGGAACACTGAAGCTTTCTTT. Residues: CASSLQGRNTEAFF.

The J gene is TRBJ1-4, the V gene TRBV28, with unresolved D. Per the germline V gene, CDR1 is MDHEN and CDR2 is SYDVKM. V lost 5 bases and J lost 8, with 15 bases in between. The CDR3 runs 14 residues. The DNA for the CDR3 is TGTGCCAGCAGTACGACGGGAGATGAGGAAAAACTGTTTTTT. It specifies CASSTTGDEEKLFF.

The chain employs TRBV7-2 and TRBJ1-2; D is unresolved. Trimming stripped 0 bases from V and 2 bases from J, with 7 bases between. Germline CDR1 and CDR2: SGHTA and FQGNSA. The CDR3 covers 14 residues. CDR3 protein: CASSLAHGNYGYTF. In nucleotides, the CDR3 is TGTGCCAGCAGCTTAGCGCACGGGAACTATGGCTACACCTTC. Combining the CDR3 with reference TRBV7-2 and TRBJ1-2 gives the whole variable domain GAGVSQSPSNKVTEKGKDVELRCDPISGHTALYWYRQSLGQGLEFLIYFQGNSAPDKSGLPSDRFSAERTGGSVSTLTIQRTQQEDSAVYLCASSLAHGNYGYTFGSGTRLTVV.

V gene TRBV25-1 combines with J gene TRBJ2-5; D possibly corresponds to TRBD2 (6 bases). Germline-derived CDR1 and CDR2 are MGHDK and SYGVNS. CDR3 length equals 13 residues. The V gene lost 7 bases and the J gene lost 7 bases, with 16 bases spanning the gap. The CDR3 nucleotides read TGTGCCAGCAAAAGTCCGGGGGTGGCGACCCAGTACTTC. Encoded protein: CASKSPGVATQYF.

There are a few counts of this clone. The chain employs TRBV2 and TRBJ1-5; a possible D gene is TRBD1 (6 bases). The CDR3 is made up of 15 amino acids. Trimming took 4 bases from V and 2 from J, leaving 12 bases between them. Per the germline V gene, CDR1 is SNHLY and CDR2 is FYNNEI. In DNA form, the CDR3 reads TGTGCCAGCAGTGGGGGGCGAATAGGCAATCAGCCCCAGCATTTT. Protein product: CASSGGRIGNQPQHF.

This clone was seen more than once but under ten times. The chain uses TRBV5-1 and TRBJ2-1, with D possibly being TRBD1 (7 bases). CDR3 size: 15 residues. V was pared by 0 bases and J by 7 bases, with 14 bases between. CDR1 and CDR2 (germline): SGHRS, YFSETQ. CDR3 region: CASSLGFGGQNEQFF. CDR3 bases: TGCGCCAGCAGCTTGGGGTTCGGGGGACAGAATGAGCAGTTCTTC.